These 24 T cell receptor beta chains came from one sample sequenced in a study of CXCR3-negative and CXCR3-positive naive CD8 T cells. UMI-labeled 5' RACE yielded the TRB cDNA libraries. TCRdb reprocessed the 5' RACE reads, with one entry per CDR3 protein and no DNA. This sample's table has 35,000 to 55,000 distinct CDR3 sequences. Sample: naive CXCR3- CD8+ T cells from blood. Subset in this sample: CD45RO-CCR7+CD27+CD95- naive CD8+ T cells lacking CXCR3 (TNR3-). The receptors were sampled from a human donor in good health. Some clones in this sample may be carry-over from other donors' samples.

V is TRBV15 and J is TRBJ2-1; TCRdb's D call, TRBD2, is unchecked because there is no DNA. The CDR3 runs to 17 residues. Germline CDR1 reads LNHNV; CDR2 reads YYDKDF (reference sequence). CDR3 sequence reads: CATSREGGGPLGNEQFF.

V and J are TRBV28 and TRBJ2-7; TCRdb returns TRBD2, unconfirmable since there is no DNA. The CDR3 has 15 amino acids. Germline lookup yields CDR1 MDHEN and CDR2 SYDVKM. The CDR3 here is CASSGSGRAHYEQYF.

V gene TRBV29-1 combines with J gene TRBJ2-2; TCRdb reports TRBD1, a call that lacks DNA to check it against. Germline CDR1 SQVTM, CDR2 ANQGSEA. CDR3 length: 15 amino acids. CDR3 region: CSVGGGQGNTGELFF.

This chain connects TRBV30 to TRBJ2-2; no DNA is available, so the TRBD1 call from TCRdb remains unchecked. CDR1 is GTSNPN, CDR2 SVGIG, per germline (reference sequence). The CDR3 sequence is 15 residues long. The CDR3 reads CAWSRGEMNTGELFF. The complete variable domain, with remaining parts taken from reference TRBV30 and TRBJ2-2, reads SQTIHQWPATLVQPVGSPLSLECTVEGTSNPNLYWYRQAAGRGLQLLFYSVGIGQISSEVPQNLSASRPQDRQFILSSKKLLLSDSGFYLCAWSRGEMNTGELFFGEGSRLTVL.

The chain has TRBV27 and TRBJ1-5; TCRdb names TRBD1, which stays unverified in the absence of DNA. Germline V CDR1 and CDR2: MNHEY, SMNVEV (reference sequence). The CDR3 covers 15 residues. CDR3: CASSLTGARPQPQHF.

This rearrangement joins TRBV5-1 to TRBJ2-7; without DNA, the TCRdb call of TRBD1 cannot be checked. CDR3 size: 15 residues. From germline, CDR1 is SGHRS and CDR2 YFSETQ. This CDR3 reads CASSSGQGAAYEQYF.

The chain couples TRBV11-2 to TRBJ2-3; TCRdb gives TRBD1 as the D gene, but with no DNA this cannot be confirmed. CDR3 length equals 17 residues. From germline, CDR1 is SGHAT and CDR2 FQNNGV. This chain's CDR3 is CASSSLRVGRGTDTQYF.

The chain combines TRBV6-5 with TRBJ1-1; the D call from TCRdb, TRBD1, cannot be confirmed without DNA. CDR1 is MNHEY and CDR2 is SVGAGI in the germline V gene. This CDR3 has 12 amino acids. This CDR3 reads CASSTGGTEAFF.

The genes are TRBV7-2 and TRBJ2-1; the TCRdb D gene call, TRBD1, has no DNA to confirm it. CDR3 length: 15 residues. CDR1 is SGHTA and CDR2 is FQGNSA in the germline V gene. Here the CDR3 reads CASSFVTLGYNEQFF.

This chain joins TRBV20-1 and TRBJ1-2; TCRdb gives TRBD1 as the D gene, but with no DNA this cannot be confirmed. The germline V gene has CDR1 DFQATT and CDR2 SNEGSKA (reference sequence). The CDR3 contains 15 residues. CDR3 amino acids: CSAAEARQGPYGYTF.

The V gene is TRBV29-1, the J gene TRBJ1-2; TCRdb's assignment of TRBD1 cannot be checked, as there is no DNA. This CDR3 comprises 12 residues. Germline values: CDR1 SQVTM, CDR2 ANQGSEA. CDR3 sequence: CSVTPGAYGYTF.

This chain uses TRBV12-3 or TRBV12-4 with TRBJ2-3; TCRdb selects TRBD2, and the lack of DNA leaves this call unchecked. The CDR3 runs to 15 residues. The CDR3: CASSYLAAGTDTQYF.

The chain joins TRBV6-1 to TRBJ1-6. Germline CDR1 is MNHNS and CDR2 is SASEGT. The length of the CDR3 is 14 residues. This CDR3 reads CASSERTAIFALHF.

CDR3 region: CASSNRGRESDTQYF. This chain links TRBV28 with TRBJ2-3; the TRBD1 assignment by TCRdb is unverifiable without DNA. The CDR3 sequence is 15 residues long. Germline V gives CDR1 MDHEN, CDR2 SYDVKM.

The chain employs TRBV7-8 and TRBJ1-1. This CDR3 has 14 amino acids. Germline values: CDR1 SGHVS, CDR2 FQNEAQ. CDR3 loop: CASTNGDTNTEAFF.

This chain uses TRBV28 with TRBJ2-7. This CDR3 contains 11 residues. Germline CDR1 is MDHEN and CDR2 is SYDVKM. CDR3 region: CASSWGYEQYF. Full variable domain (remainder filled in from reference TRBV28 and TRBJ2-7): DVKVTQSSRYLVKRTGEKVFLECVQDMDHENMFWYRQDPGLGLRLIYFSYDVKMKEKGDIPEGYSVSREKKERFSLILESASTNQTSMYLCASSWGYEQYFGPGTRLTVT.

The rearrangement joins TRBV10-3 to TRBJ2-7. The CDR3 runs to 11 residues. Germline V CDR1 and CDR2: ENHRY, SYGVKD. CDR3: CAIKSSYEQYF.

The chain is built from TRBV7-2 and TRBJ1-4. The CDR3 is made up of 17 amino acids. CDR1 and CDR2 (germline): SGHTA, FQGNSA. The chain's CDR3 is CASSLGEVPRWNEKLFF. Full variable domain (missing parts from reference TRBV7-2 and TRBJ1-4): GAGVSQSPSNKVTEKGKDVELRCDPISGHTALYWYRQSLGQGLEFLIYFQGNSAPDKSGLPSDRFSAERTGGSVSTLTIQRTQQEDSAVYLCASSLGEVPRWNEKLFFGSGTQLSVL.

This CDR3 reads CASSQAKTVHRGAVF. J is TRBJ2-2 and V is TRBV23-1. TRBV23-1 is classed as an ORF, of uncertain function. This CDR3 region has 15 residues.

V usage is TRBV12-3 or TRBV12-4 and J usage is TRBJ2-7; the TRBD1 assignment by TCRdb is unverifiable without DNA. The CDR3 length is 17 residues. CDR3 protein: CASSYNTGTGVMYEQYF.

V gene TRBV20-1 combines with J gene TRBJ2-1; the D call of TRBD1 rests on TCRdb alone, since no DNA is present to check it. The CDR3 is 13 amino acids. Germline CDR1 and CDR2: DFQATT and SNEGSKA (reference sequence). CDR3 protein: CSASGTGGFEQFF.

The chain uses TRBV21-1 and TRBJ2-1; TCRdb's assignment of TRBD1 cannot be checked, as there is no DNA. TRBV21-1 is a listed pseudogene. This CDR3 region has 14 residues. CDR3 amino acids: CASRQGQGANEQFF.

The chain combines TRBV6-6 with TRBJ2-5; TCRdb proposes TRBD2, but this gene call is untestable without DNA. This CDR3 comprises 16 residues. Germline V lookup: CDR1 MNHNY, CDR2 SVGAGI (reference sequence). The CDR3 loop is CASSYSGSAGMETQYF.

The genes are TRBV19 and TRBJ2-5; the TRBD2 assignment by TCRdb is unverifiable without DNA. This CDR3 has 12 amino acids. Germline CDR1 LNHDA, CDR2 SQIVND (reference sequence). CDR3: CAPTALQETQYF.